Following are 21 T cell receptor beta chains from one sample sequenced in a study of OX40 agonist ivuxolimab in advanced cancers. Measured with immunoSEQ multiplex PCR; TCRdb has only the in-frame clones, and not every one. Here the sample spans roughly 11,000 clones, 75% to 85% being singletons. The material sequenced was CD4+ or CD8+ T cells sorted from blood, taken in a trial of the OX40 agonist ivuxolimab. These receptor sequences come from an adult with an advanced solid tumor such as melanoma, head and neck, liver or kidney cancer.

The rearrangement links TRBV7-6 to TRBJ2-5; D is undetermined. V was cut by 1 base and J by 5 bases, with 8 bases left in between. Germline CDR1 and CDR2: SGHVS and FNYEAQ. This CDR3 spans 13 amino acids. The CDR3 is CASSLGQMETQYF. The CDR3 bases are TGTGCCAGCAGCTTAGGGCAGATGGAGACCCAGTACTTC.

This clone was counted once. The chain uses TRBV9 and TRBJ1-2; a possible D gene is TRBD1 (6 bases). The ends were cut back, 0 bases at V and 6 bases at J, with 9 bases in the middle. The germline gives CDR1 SGDLS, CDR2 YYNGEE. The CDR3 totals 13 residues. The CDR3 nucleotides read TGTGCCAGCAGCGTAGGGGGGGCCAATGGCTACACCTTC. It specifies CASSVGGANGYTF.

The V and J genes are TRBV7-8 and TRBJ2-5; 10 bases align to TRBD1. With V trimmed by 4 bases and J by 5 bases, 4 bases remained unmatched. The germline V gene has CDR1 SGHVS and CDR2 FQNEAQ. CDR3 length equals 14 residues. CDR3 bases: TGTGCCAGCAGCTCTTTGGACAGGGGGGAGACCCAGTACTTC. This sequence encodes CASSSLDRGETQYF.

The chain employs TRBV29-1 and TRBJ2-4; tentative D call: TRBD1 (5 bases). Trimming removed 5 bases from V and 1 base from J, with 9 bases in between. Germline assignment: CDR1 SQVTM and CDR2 ANQGSEA. This CDR3 is built from 13 residues. CDR3 bases: TGCAGCGTTCAGGGCCTGGCCAAAAACATTCAGTACTTC. Protein product: CSVQGLAKNIQYF.

The chain couples TRBV10-3 to TRBJ2-3; TRBD2 matches at 8 bases. This CDR3 spans 14 amino acids. Germline-derived CDR1 and CDR2 are ENHRY and SYGVKD. After removal of 8 bases from V and 0 bases from J, the junction contained 4 bases not matched to a gene. CDR3 protein: CAIGASGSTDTQYF. DNA of the CDR3: TGTGCCATCGGGGCTAGCGGGAGCACAGATACGCAGTATTTT.

CDR3 in DNA: TGTGCCAGCAGCTTAACGCCTAGCGGGATTAACGAGCAGTACTTC. It specifies CASSLTPSGINEQYF. V usage is TRBV7-3 and J usage is TRBJ2-7; TRBD2 matches 9 bases. Germline-derived CDR1 and CDR2 are SGHTA and FQGTGA. Trimming cost V 0 bases and J 5 bases; bases outside gene matches: 5. The CDR3 length is 15 residues.

This clone has only one observation. The chain combines TRBV6-5 with TRBJ1-5; tentatively, D is TRBD1 (6 bases). Germline loops: CDR1 MNHEY, CDR2 SVGAGI. This CDR3 is 16 amino acids long. The germline V and J ends were trimmed by 2 bases and 2 bases, with 13 bases remaining between them. The CDR3 sequence: CASSYPGQRRNQPQHF. DNA of the CDR3: TGTGCCAGCAGTTACCCAGGACAGCGCCGCAATCAGCCCCAGCATTTT.

The rearrangement links TRBV9 to TRBJ1-1; 7 positions match TRBD1. The CDR3 is 16 residues long. V shed 4 bases, J shed 5 bases, and the junction held 14 bases outside the gene matches. The germline V gene encodes CDR1 SGDLS and CDR2 YYNGEE. In DNA, the CDR3 is TGTGCCAGCAGCCATGATCCTGACAGGGAGAGGACTGAAGCTTTCTTT. It codes for CASSHDPDRERTEAFF.

The chain links TRBV27 to TRBJ2-3; D is uncertain. The germline V and J ends were trimmed by 3 bases and 2 bases, with 6 bases remaining between them. The CDR3 covers 13 residues. Per the germline V gene, CDR1 is MNHEY and CDR2 is SMNVEV (reference sequence). The CDR3 DNA follows: TGTGCCAGCAGTTTTAGGACCACAGATACGCAGTATTTT. Amino acid sequence: CASSFRTTDTQYF.

The gene calls are TRBV9 and TRBJ2-7; a possible D gene is TRBD1 (5 bases). The V end was cut by 3 bases, the J end by 2 bases, with 21 bases between. This CDR3 is 17 amino acids long. Germline V gives CDR1 SGDLS, CDR2 YYNGEE. CDR3 amino acids: CASSEDDSVRAAYEQYF. The DNA for the CDR3 is TGTGCCAGCAGCGAGGACGACAGCGTACGGGCGGCCTACGAGCAGTACTTC.

Only one count was recorded for this clone. The chain has TRBV11-2 and TRBJ2-6; D might be TRBD1 (6 bases). This CDR3 comprises 17 residues. Germline-derived CDR1 and CDR2 are SGHAT and FQNNGV. Trimming pared 1 base from V and 4 bases from J, leaving 14 bases between. The CDR3 sequence is CASSLATGRSGANVLTF. The CDR3 bases are TGTGCCAGCAGCTTAGCGACAGGTCGCTCGGGGGCCAACGTCCTGACTTTC.

The chain couples TRBV14 to TRBJ2-7, with D possibly TRBD2 on 6 matching bases. The CDR3 is made up of 12 amino acids. Trimming cost V 3 bases and J 5 bases, with 8 bases left between them. Per the germline V gene, CDR1 is SGHDN and CDR2 is FVKESK. The CDR3 DNA reads as TGTGCCAGCAGCCACCGGAGGGACGAGCAGTACTTC. This translates into CASSHRRDEQYF.

The chain joins TRBV19 to TRBJ1-5, with D uncertain. The CDR3 consists of 14 residues. Trimming removed 6 bases at V and 7 bases at J, with 16 bases between. Germline CDR1 reads LNHDA; CDR2 reads SQIVND (reference sequence). Here the CDR3 reads CASSNKANGQPQHF. CDR3 sequence (DNA): TGTGCCAGTAGCAATAAGGCCAACGGGCAGCCCCAGCATTTT. Using reference TRBV19 and TRBJ1-5 for the parts outside the CDR3, the full variable domain is DGGITQSPKYLFRKEGQNVTLSCEQNLNHDAMYWYRQDPGQGLRLIYYSQIVNDFQKGDIAEGYSVSREKKESFPLTVTSAQKNPTAFYLCASSNKANGQPQHFGDGTRLSIL.

Concerning this clone itself: At one of its ends the junction is not consistent with the germline gene, which may arise from a read error. This sequence joins TRBV7-3 and TRBJ2-2; TRBD1 might be the D (6 bases). The CDR3 runs to 16 residues. The germline V gene encodes CDR1 SGHTA and CDR2 FQGTGA. The CDR3 loop is CASSITGSENTGELFF. The CDR3, as DNA: TGTGCCAGCAGCATAACAGGGTCGGAGAACACCGGGGAGCTGTTTTTT.

Points on this clone: One end of the junction varies from germline; a read error may be responsible. The rearrangement links TRBV7-7 to TRBJ2-2; D is perhaps TRBD2 (7 bases). This CDR3 is built from 15 residues. Germline V gives CDR1 SSHAT, CDR2 FNYEAQ (reference sequence). CDR3 in amino acids: CASSLLAGATGELFF. CDR3 coding DNA: TGTGCTAGCAGCTTATTGGCGGGGGCGACCGGGGAGCTGTTTTTT.

CDR3 in amino acids: CTSSQRESTDTQYF. The CDR3 coding sequence is TGTACTAGCTCCCAGCGGGAGAGCACAGATACGCAGTATTTT. V and J are TRBV6-5 and TRBJ2-3; TRBD2 aligns across 8 bases. This CDR3 has 14 residues. CDR1 and CDR2 (germline): MNHEY, SVGAGI.

The CDR3 sequence is CASSLLDRDLNQPQHF. CDR3 in DNA: TGTGCCAGTAGTCTCCTGGACAGGGACCTCAATCAGCCCCAGCATTTT. The chain links TRBV19 to TRBJ1-5; 8 nucleotides match TRBD1. This CDR3 has 16 amino acids. CDR1 and CDR2 (germline): LNHDA, SQIVND (reference sequence). V was clipped by 5 bases and J by 3 bases; unmatched bases: 9.

The chain carries TRBV7-2 and TRBJ2-1; TRBD2 matches 8 bases. V trimming: 5 bases; J trimming: 4 bases; junction bases outside the gene matches: 7. The CDR3 totals 15 residues. Germline loops: CDR1 SGHTA, CDR2 FQGNSA. The CDR3 region is CASSALAEYYNEQFF. The CDR3 bases are TGTGCCAGCAGCGCACTAGCGGAATATTACAATGAGCAGTTCTTC.

By share, this clone ranks as medium-sized. The CDR3 nucleotides are TGTGCCAGCAGTCTGTTTCAGGGATTTGAAGCTTTCTTT. It codes for CASSLFQGFEAFF. The chain links TRBV6-5 to TRBJ1-1; possible D gene TRBD1, 5 bases. CDR1 is MNHEY and CDR2 is SVGAGI in the germline V gene. This CDR3 contains 13 residues. Trimming shortened V by 5 bases and J by 7 bases, and 14 bases separated the two germline ends.

The chain recombines TRBV11-1 with TRBJ2-7; D might be TRBD1 (5 bases). In germline, CDR1 is SGHAT, CDR2 FQDESV (reference sequence). The CDR3 is 12 amino acids. V was clipped by 4 bases and J by 7 bases, with 11 bases between them. CDR3 loop: CASSSGFQEQYF. The DNA for the CDR3 is TGTGCCAGCAGCTCAGGGTTCCAGGAGCAGTACTTC. The complete variable domain, with remaining parts taken from reference TRBV11-1 and TRBJ2-7, reads EAEVAQSPRYKITEKSQAVAFWCDPISGHATLYWYRQILGQGPELLVQFQDESVVDDSQLPKDRFSAERLKGVDSTLKIQPAELGDSAMYLCASSSGFQEQYFGPGTRLTVT.

V is TRBV9 and J is TRBJ2-1, with 14 bases identical to TRBD2. V lost 3 bases to trimming and J lost 6 bases; unmatched junction nucleotides: 5. The V gene's germline CDR1 is SGDLS and CDR2 YYNGEE. The length of the CDR3 is 16 residues. The CDR3 spells CASSDGLAGGGNEQFF. The DNA for the CDR3 is TGTGCCAGCAGCGATGGACTAGCGGGGGGCGGCAATGAGCAGTTCTTC.